These T cell receptor beta chains were read from a single sample in a study of T cells in Graves' hyperthyroidism and ophthalmopathy. From the multiplex PCR reads, TCRdb called clonotypes with MiXCR, one entry per CDR3 protein. Of 300,000 to 450,000 distinct CDR3 sequences in the sample, about a fifth are singletons; the top ten hold 35% to 45%. Sequenced: blood. Receptor source: a man younger than 35 with Graves' ophthalmopathy. Both conserved end residues are part of each CDR3. The D gene is left open where the match is weak. The size of a clone is reported for some rows only, either as once, few or many, or as a class for expanded clones.

clone_size	j_call	d_call	v_call	cdr3_nt	cdr3_aa
few	TRBJ2-2	NA	TRBV4-1	TGCGCCAGCAGCCAAGGGATCGGGGCCCTCAACACCGGGGAGCTGTTTTTT	CASSQGIGALNTGELFF
many	TRBJ1-2	NA	TRBV7-8	TGTGCCAGCAGCTTACAGGGTTTTAACTATGGCTACACCTTC	CASSLQGFNYGYTF
NA	TRBJ1-2	TRBD1	TRBV19	TGTGCCAGTAGTATCGGGGACAGGGGATATGGCTACACCTTC	CASSIGDRGYGYTF
many	TRBJ1-1	NA	TRBV20-1	TGCAGTGCTAGAAGTGGGAGGGGCACTGAAGCTTTCTTT	CSARSGRGTEAFF
many	TRBJ2-3	NA	TRBV20-1	TGCAGTGCTAGAGAACTAGCAGCAGATACGCAGTATTTT	CSARELAADTQYF
NA	TRBJ1-1	NA	TRBV6-1	TGTGCCAGCAGTGAAGTGAAGGGGTTCTTT	CASSEVKGFF
many	TRBJ2-7	TRBD1	TRBV4-1	TGCGCCAGCAGCCAAGGAGGGACAGGCCTCCAGTCCTACGAGCAGTACTTC	CASSQGGTGLQSYEQYF
NA	TRBJ1-3	NA	TRBV19	TGTGCCAGTAAGAAACCGACCGCGGAAGGAAACACCATATATTTT	CASKKPTAEGNTIYF
NA	TRBJ2-1	TRBD1	TRBV24-1	TGTGCCACCACCCGGACAGGGGGCACCTACAATGAGCAGTTCTTC	CATTRTGGTYNEQFF
NA	TRBJ2-2	NA	TRBV7-9	TGTGCCAGCAGCGACCATAGTGGGGAGCTGTTTTTT	CASSDHSGELFF
NA	TRBJ2-5	TRBD2	TRBV7-9	TGTGCCAGCAGCTTAGGGGGACTAGCGGGGGGGCCCATGGAGGAGACCCAGTACTTC	CASSLGGLAGGPMEETQYF
many	TRBJ1-5	NA	TRBV20-1	TGCAGTGCTAGAGTAGGGGGGGGAAGCAATCAGCCCCAGCATTTT	CSARVGGGSNQPQHF
few	TRBJ1-5	NA	TRBV20-1	TGCAGTGCTAGGATGGACGGAAGCAATCAGCCCCAGCATTTT	CSARMDGSNQPQHF
many	TRBJ1-1	NA	TRBV27	TGTGCCAGCAGCCCCCGGGGCAGCGAGGGCACTGAAGCTTTCTTT	CASSPRGSEGTEAFF
few	TRBJ1-5	NA	TRBV27	TGTGCCAGCAGTTTATCGAGACCCTATAGCAATCAGCCCCAGCATTTT	CASSLSRPYSNQPQHF
NA	TRBJ2-7	TRBD2	TRBV12-3/TRBV12-4	TGTGCCAGCAGTTGGGCTAGCGGGGGGTACCTCTCCTACGAGCAGTACTTC	CASSWASGGYLSYEQYF
NA	TRBJ2-2	TRBD1	TRBV5-1	TGCGCCAGCAGCCTCCGGGACAGCGCGAACACCGGGGAGCTGTTTTTT	CASSLRDSANTGELFF
many	TRBJ2-2	NA	TRBV6-1	TGTGCCACTGACCTATATGAGTCGAACACCGGGGAGCTGTTTTTT	CATDLYESNTGELFF
few	TRBJ2-5	NA	TRBV5-1	TGCGCCAGCGCCTCAGGGCTAGAGACCCAGTACTTC	CASASGLETQYF
many	TRBJ1-5	NA	TRBV28	TGTGCCAGCAGTTTAAATGGCCTTTATGGCAATCAGCCCCAGCATTTT	CASSLNGLYGNQPQHF
NA	TRBJ2-3	NA	TRBV12-5	TGTGCTAGTGGTTTGTGGGGCACAGATACGCAGTATTTT	CASGLWGTDTQYF
many	TRBJ1-5	NA	TRBV6-1	TGTGCCAGCAGTGAGGTGTGGTGGGCAGTTGAAAGCAATCAGCCCCAGCATTTT	CASSEVWWAVESNQPQHF
few	TRBJ2-1	NA	TRBV5-6	TGTGCCAGCAGCCAAAGGGGGGTTCAGTTCTTC	CASSQRGVQFF
many	TRBJ2-7	NA	TRBV2	TGTGCCAGCAGTGAACCCCGGGACACGGCGGTCTACGAGCAGTACTTC	CASSEPRDTAVYEQYF
few	TRBJ2-7	NA	TRBV29-1	TGCAGCGTTGAGGGGGGCGGGCACGAGCAGTACTTC	CSVEGGGHEQYF